These 19 T cell receptor beta chains came from one sample sequenced in a study of blood T cell repertoires in COVID-19. Measured with immunoSEQ multiplex PCR; TCRdb has only the in-frame clones, and not every one. In the table there are 150,000 to 200,000 clones, roughly 76% of which are singletons. Sequenced sample: peripheral blood. The receptors were gathered from a woman aged 45-60 years with active or convalescent COVID-19.

This chain joins TRBV28 and TRBJ1-5; 7 bases are a match to TRBD1. Germline V gives CDR1 MDHEN, CDR2 SYDVKM. The CDR3 sequence is 15 residues long. Germline trimming cut 3 bases from V and 6 bases from J; bases unmatched to any gene: 8. CDR3 protein: CASSLTGWEGQPQHF. The CDR3 DNA is TGTGCCAGCAGTTTGACAGGGTGGGAAGGTCAGCCCCAGCATTTT.

The chain uses TRBV6-5 and TRBJ1-5, with 7 bases that match TRBD1. Germline trimming cut 4 bases from V and 9 bases from J; bases unmatched to any gene: 9. Per the germline V gene, CDR1 is MNHEY and CDR2 is SVGAGI. The CDR3 covers 14 residues. The CDR3 is CASSSRQGGRPQHF. For the CDR3, the DNA is TGTGCCAGCAGTTCCCGACAGGGAGGAAGGCCCCAGCATTTT.

This clone occurred a few times. The chain links TRBV7-2 to TRBJ2-3; the match to TRBD2 covers 8 bases. V gave up 2 bases and J gave up 2 bases; unmatched junction bases: 9. Germline values: CDR1 SGHTA, CDR2 FQGNSA. The CDR3 sequence is 17 residues long. The chain's CDR3 is CASSLRRSGADTDTQYF. The CDR3 nucleotides are TGTGCCAGCAGCTTACGCCGTAGCGGGGCAGACACAGATACGCAGTATTTT.

This clone was recorded once. The chain couples TRBV6-5 to TRBJ1-1, with 7 nucleotides matching TRBD1. Germline CDR1 is MNHEY and CDR2 is SVGAGI. The J segment lost 4 bases and the V segment lost 5 bases, leaving 4 bases of the junction unmatched. This CDR3 region has 13 residues. In DNA, the CDR3 is TGTGCCAGCAGTAATGGACAGGCCACTGAAGCTTTCTTT. Its protein product is CASSNGQATEAFF.

The chain recombines TRBV29-1 with TRBJ1-1; D perhaps matches TRBD1 (6 bases). Germline values: CDR1 SQVTM, CDR2 ANQGSEA. The ends were cut back, 7 bases at V and 6 bases at J, with 21 bases in the middle. This CDR3 contains 14 residues. The CDR3 nucleotides read TGCAGCGCCACAAAAACAGGGAGGGCGGCTGAAGCTTTCTTT. Residues: CSATKTGRAAEAFF.

V is TRBV6-5 and J is TRBJ1-2; 8 bases fit TRBD1. The CDR3 totals 13 residues. Unmatched junction bases numbered 8, after V lost 10 bases and J lost 4 bases. Germline V lookup: CDR1 MNHEY, CDR2 SVGAGI. CDR3 nucleotide sequence: TGTGCCACCACTAGGACAGGGAGCTATGGCTACACCTTC. This sequence encodes CATTRTGSYGYTF.

The rearrangement links TRBV30 to TRBJ1-2; weak D call: TRBD1 (6 bases). V lost 0 bases and J 4 bases, leaving 15 bases between the germline ends. Per the germline V gene, CDR1 is GTSNPN and CDR2 is SVGIG (reference sequence). CDR3 length: 15 residues. CDR3: CAWSVRHRASYGYTF. CDR3 nucleotide sequence: TGTGCCTGGAGTGTTAGACACAGGGCTAGCTATGGCTACACCTTC.

The J gene is TRBJ1-2, the V gene TRBV5-4; 10 nucleotides match TRBD1. With V trimmed by 5 bases and J by 6 bases, 10 bases remained unmatched. Germline V lookup: CDR1 SGHNT, CDR2 YYREEE (reference sequence). The CDR3 contains 15 residues. CDR3 in DNA: TGTGCCAGCAGTTTTGACAGGGGGCGCAGGAATGGCTACACCTTC. This gives the protein CASSFDRGRRNGYTF. The full variable domain, its missing parts supplied by reference TRBV5-4 and TRBJ1-2, is ETGVTQSPTHLIKTRGQQVTLRCSSQSGHNTVSWYQQALGQGPQFIFQYYREEENGRGNFPPRFSGLQFPNYSSELNVNALELDDSALYLCASSFDRGRRNGYTFGSGTRLTVV.

There are a few counts of this clone. The chain carries TRBV11-2 and TRBJ2-1; TRBD2 agrees at 10 bases. This CDR3 comprises 20 residues. V lost 0 bases, J lost 0 bases, and 11 bases stayed unmatched. Germline CDR1 and CDR2: SGHAT and FQNNGV. DNA of the CDR3: TGTGCCAGCAGCTTAGATCGGTCGACTAGCGGGCAGAGCTCCTACAATGAGCAGTTCTTC. Translation: CASSLDRSTSGQSSYNEQFF.

The V call is TRBV5-1, the J call TRBJ1-3, with 8 positions matching TRBD1. The V gene's germline CDR1 is SGHRS and CDR2 YFSETQ. V lost 0 bases to trimming and J lost 0 bases; unmatched junction nucleotides: 5. The CDR3 is 17 residues long. The CDR3: CASSLAQTGASGNTIYF. CDR3 nucleotide sequence: TGCGCCAGCAGCTTGGCCCAGACAGGGGCCTCTGGAAACACCATATATTTT. Using reference TRBV5-1 and TRBJ1-3 for the parts outside the CDR3, the full variable domain is KAGVTQTPRYLIKTRGQQVTLSCSPISGHRSVSWYQQTPGQGLQFLFEYFSETQRNKGNFPGRFSGRQFSNSRSEMNVSTLELGDSALYLCASSLAQTGASGNTIYFGEGSWLTVV.

This chain links TRBV7-8 with TRBJ1-1, with D possibly matching TRBD1 (6 bases). Germline CDR1 reads SGHVS; CDR2 reads FQNEAQ. The CDR3 totals 14 residues. Trimming removed 5 bases from V and 3 bases from J, with 13 bases in between. The CDR3 region has the DNA TGTGCCAGCAGCCCGCAGGGGAAGTACACTGAAGCTTTCTTT. Its protein product is CASSPQGKYTEAFF.

This chain joins TRBV30 and TRBJ2-1; TRBD2 might be the D (5 bases). In germline, CDR1 is GTSNPN, CDR2 SVGIG (reference sequence). This CDR3 spans 12 amino acids. V lost 5 bases to trimming and J lost 5 bases, with 10 bases between them. CDR3 bases: TGTGCCTGGGGACGGGGTAACAATGAGCAGTTCTTC. Its translation: CAWGRGNNEQFF.

Many counts were recorded for this clone. The chain has TRBV3-1 (or the pseudogene TRBV3-2) and TRBJ2-4; 7 nucleotides match TRBD2. CDR3 length: 15 residues. The V segment lost 7 bases and the J segment 0 bases; nucleotides outside the gene matches: 6. The germline CDR1 and CDR2 sequences are LGHDT and YNNKEL (reference sequence). The CDR3 nucleotides read TGTGCCAGCACCCTTAGCGGGCTAGCCAAAAACATTCAGTACTTC. It yields the protein CASTLSGLAKNIQYF.

The CDR3 here is CASTTGSYGYTF. The CDR3 DNA is TGTGCCAGCACCACCGGGAGTTATGGCTACACCTTC. The rearrangement uses TRBV7-2 and TRBJ1-2; no definite D call. The CDR3 runs 12 residues. CDR1 is SGHTA and CDR2 is FQGNSA in the germline V gene. The V end lost 7 bases, the J end lost 5 bases, and 11 bases lay between the germline ends.

The CDR3 DNA reads as TGTGCCAGCAGCTACCGGACAGGGGCTGAAGCTTTCTTT. Translated, it gives CASSYRTGAEAFF. V usage is TRBV13 and J usage is TRBJ1-1; 9 bases are a match to TRBD1. The germline V gene has CDR1 PRHDT and CDR2 FYEKMQ (reference sequence). The CDR3 runs 13 residues. After removal of 4 bases from V and 6 bases from J, the junction contained 3 bases not matched to a gene.

Remarks on this clone: One end of the junction varies from germline; a read error may be responsible. This chain links TRBV4-3 with TRBJ2-7; 7 bases map to TRBD2. This CDR3 contains 13 residues. Germline V CDR1 and CDR2: LGHNA, YSLEER. The CDR3, as DNA: TGCGCCAGCAGCCTTACGACTAGCCGGTCCCTAGTCTTC. Residues: CASSLTTSRSLVF.

The genes are TRBV7-3 and TRBJ2-3; D might be TRBD2 (6 bases). V was trimmed by 0 bases and J by 4 bases, leaving 17 bases between them. This CDR3 is 17 amino acids long. Germline loops: CDR1 SGHTA, CDR2 FQGTGA. The CDR3 region is CASSLTGRNWGADTQYF. CDR3 sequence (DNA): TGTGCCAGCAGCTTAACGGGACGCAACTGGGGGGCAGATACGCAGTATTTT. Looking up the rest from reference TRBV7-3 and TRBJ2-3 gives the full variable domain: GAGVSQTPSNKVTEKGKYVELRCDPISGHTALYWYRQSLGQGPEFLIYFQGTGAADDSGLPNDRFFAVRPEGSVSTLKIQRTERGDSAVYLCASSLTGRNWGADTQYFGPGTRLTVL.

V is TRBV6-6 and J is TRBJ2-3, with TRBD2 matching over 11 bases. Per the germline V gene, CDR1 is MNHNY and CDR2 is SVGAGI (reference sequence). V was clipped by 4 bases and J by 0 bases; unmatched bases: 0. The CDR3 contains 15 residues. This chain's CDR3 is CASSLAGGSTDTQYF. The CDR3 DNA reads as TGTGCCAGCAGTTTAGCGGGAGGGAGCACAGATACGCAGTATTTT.

This clone was detected a few times. This chain uses TRBV30 with TRBJ1-2; 8 positions agree with TRBD1. CDR1 GTSNPN and CDR2 SVGIG come from the germline V gene (reference sequence). J lost 8 bases, V lost 2 bases, and 13 bases had no gene match. This CDR3 has 15 residues. The CDR3 bases are TGTGCCTGGAGTCCTCTAGGCGGACAGGGAAGGGGCTACACCTTC. Translation gives CAWSPLGGQGRGYTF.